These 7 T cell receptor beta chains were all obtained from the same sample, sequenced in a study of T cells after yellow fever vaccination. TCRdb reprocessed the 5' RACE reads with MiXCR, giving one entry per CDR3 protein. The sample includes around 88,000 distinct CDR3 sequences, about an eighth of them seen just once. Sequences were derived from CD8+ T cells not binding an NS4B(214-222) dextramer, sorted from PBMCs, sampled 21 days after the first yellow fever vaccination. The source is a man between 18 and 29 years old who received the YFV17D yellow fever vaccine.

The CDR3 DNA reads TGTGCCAGCAGTTTAGGGGTCTACAGTGGCGCGCAGTATTTT. Protein: CASSLGVYSGAQYF. The chain combines TRBV12-3 or TRBV12-4 with TRBJ2-3, with D hard to call. There are 14 residues in the CDR3. Between the trimmed V and J ends, which lost 1 base and 10 bases, there was a span of 15 bases.

This clonotype was picked up a small number of times. The CDR3 DNA reads as TGTGCCAGCACTCAGGGGGGACAGGGAAACATTCAGTACTTC. Translating it yields CASTQGGQGNIQYF. The chain joins TRBV3-1 to TRBJ2-4; 9 bases align to TRBD1. The CDR3 sequence is 14 residues long. Germline CDR1 is LGHDT and CDR2 is YNNKEL (reference sequence). The V and J ends lost 7 bases and 6 bases, in that order; junction bases with no gene match: 7.

The CDR3 sequence is CASKGPGRNTEAFF. CDR3 coding DNA: TGTGCCAGTAAGGGGCCGGGGAGGAACACTGAAGCTTTCTTT. V is TRBV19 and J is TRBJ1-1; the D gene is possibly TRBD1 (5 bases). Trimming left V 7 bases short and J 1 base short, with 13 bases between. The CDR3 runs 14 residues. From germline, CDR1 is LNHDA and CDR2 SQIVND (reference sequence).

The chain links TRBV6-1 to TRBJ1-5, with D perhaps matching TRBD1 (5 bases). V was cut by 5 bases and J by 8 bases, with 16 bases left in between. The CDR3 sequence is 14 residues long. Per the germline V gene, CDR1 is MNHNS and CDR2 is SASEGT. CDR3 bases: TGTGCCAGCAGTCCCCTGAGAGGGGCAAAGCCCCAGCATTTT. Its protein is CASSPLRGAKPQHF.

This clonotype was detected only a few times. V is TRBV11-2 and J is TRBJ1-2, with TRBD1 matching over 10 bases. CDR1 and CDR2 (germline): SGHAT, FQNNGV. Trimming removed 5 bases from V and 4 bases from J; junction bases left unmatched: 4. This CDR3 has 14 residues. The CDR3 sequence: CASSAGQGGYGYTF. The CDR3 DNA sequence: TGTGCCAGCAGCGCCGGACAGGGGGGCTATGGCTACACCTTC.

This chain joins TRBV12-3 or TRBV12-4 and TRBJ1-3, with D hard to call. CDR3 size: 12 residues. The ends were cut back, 7 bases at V and 0 bases at J, with 4 bases in the middle. The CDR3 loop is CASTVSGNTIYF. In nucleotides, the CDR3 is TGTGCCAGCACTGTCTCTGGAAACACCATATATTTT.

This clonotype showed up just a few times. V usage is TRBV7-2 and J usage is TRBJ2-3; TRBD1 might be the D (6 bases). The CDR3 runs 14 residues. Trimming cost V 5 bases and J 4 bases, with 13 bases left between them. From germline, CDR1 is SGHTA and CDR2 FQGNSA. The CDR3 here is CASSMTGGADTQYF. The CDR3 DNA is TGTGCCAGCAGCATGACAGGTGGCGCAGATACGCAGTATTTT.